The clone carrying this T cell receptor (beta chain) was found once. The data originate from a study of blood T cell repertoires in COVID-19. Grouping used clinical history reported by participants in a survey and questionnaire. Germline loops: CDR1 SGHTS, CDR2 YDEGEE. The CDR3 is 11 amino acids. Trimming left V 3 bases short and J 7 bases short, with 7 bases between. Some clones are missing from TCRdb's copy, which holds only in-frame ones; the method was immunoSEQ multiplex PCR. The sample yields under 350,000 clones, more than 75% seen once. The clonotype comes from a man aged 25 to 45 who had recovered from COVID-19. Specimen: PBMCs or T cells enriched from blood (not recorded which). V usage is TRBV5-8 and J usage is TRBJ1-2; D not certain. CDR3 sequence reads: CASSSSAGYTF. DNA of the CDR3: TGTGCCAGCAGCTCTAGTGCTGGCTACACCTTC.